A selection of T cell receptor beta chains follows, all from one sample in a study of blood T cell repertoires in COVID-19. Here immunoSEQ multiplex PCR was the method, and the copy in TCRdb shows in-frame clones only, minus some. The sample carries 150,000 to 200,000 clones, roughly 84% recorded once. The specimen was PBMCs or T cells enriched from blood (not recorded which). The receptors shown here come from a woman aged 30 to 39 who had been exposed to COVID-19. The CDR3 runs from the conserved cysteine through the conserved F or W. Some rows mark clone size as missing; the rest say once, few, many or name a class of expanded clone.

>TRBV7-2|-
CASSSYGLAETDTQYF
>TRBV4-3|-
CASSQSTSQPNTIYF
>TRBV5-5|-
CASSFGTANYGYTF
>TRBV5-6|once
CASSSLRGLGAYEQYF
>TRBV5-1|-
CASSLAPQLNTEAFF
>TRBV9|-
CASSPRGWAGGVYEQFF
>TRBV6-5|-
CASGQGESNYGYTF
>TRBV27|-
CASRRDGSLNTEAFF
>TRBV11-2|few
CASPAPNLREQYF
>TRBV6-5|-
CASSYPGGIDEQFF
>TRBV19|-
CASSIGALQFF
>TRBV5-1|-
CASSGGAGAYEQYF
>TRBV7-9|-
CASSLAREDLSNQPQHF
>TRBV7-2|-
CASSLARTTGNTIYF
>TRBV6-5|-
CASSRSHAEKLFF
>TRBV5-5|few
CASSLGNSNQPQHF
>TRBV5-1|-
CASRQRSQGTTGELFF
>TRBV4-1|-
CASSQRGPGQGDLYEQFF
>TRBV3-1/TRBV3-2|-
CASSRSNEQFF
>TRBV2|few
CASSPLTGSTGELFF
>TRBV4-3|few
CASSLASGGRQTGELFF
>TRBV12-3/TRBV12-4|-
CASSPMSGETQYF
>TRBV2|-
CASKISGGASETQYF
>TRBV6-5|-
CASSLGGGIQPQHF
>TRBV4-3|-
CASSQDPHRVETQYF
>TRBV9|medium-sized
CASSPFGQGDQPQHF
>TRBV2|few
CASSSTGIENTEAFF
>TRBV2|-
CASSVDRVGAEAFF
>TRBV27|-
CASSETGFWGYTF
>TRBV27|-
CASSLFSGGSTDTQYF
>TRBV18|-
CASSLRVDREAFF
>TRBV20-1|-
CSASSSATYEQYF
>TRBV7-2|-
CASSLVGETQPQHF
>TRBV27|-
CASSFTGGNSPLHF
>TRBV6-5|-
CASSYGQGTYEQYF
>TRBV7-9|few
CASSLVGQASSYEQYF
>TRBV2|-
CASSLDRGYQPQHF
>TRBV27|few
CASTSGGLGTEAFF
>TRBV7-2|once
CASSLLAIAGNTIYF
>TRBV6-5|few
CASRVGTGGLTEAFF
>TRBV6-4|-
CASSDSGAGDYNEQFF
>TRBV7-2|-
CASSPAGLEQFF
>TRBV4-3|few
CASSQDGDRNTEAFF
>TRBV19|-
CASSMKGGPAEAFF
>TRBV7-9|-
CASSLEMWDNEQFF
>TRBV15|-
CATSRVSLAGAWGQETQYF
>TRBV6-2/TRBV6-3|-
CASSGTSGGADTQYF
>TRBV4-3|-
CASSQDVFGLGAGDSPLHF
>TRBV30|-
CAWSAGQGPNQPQHF